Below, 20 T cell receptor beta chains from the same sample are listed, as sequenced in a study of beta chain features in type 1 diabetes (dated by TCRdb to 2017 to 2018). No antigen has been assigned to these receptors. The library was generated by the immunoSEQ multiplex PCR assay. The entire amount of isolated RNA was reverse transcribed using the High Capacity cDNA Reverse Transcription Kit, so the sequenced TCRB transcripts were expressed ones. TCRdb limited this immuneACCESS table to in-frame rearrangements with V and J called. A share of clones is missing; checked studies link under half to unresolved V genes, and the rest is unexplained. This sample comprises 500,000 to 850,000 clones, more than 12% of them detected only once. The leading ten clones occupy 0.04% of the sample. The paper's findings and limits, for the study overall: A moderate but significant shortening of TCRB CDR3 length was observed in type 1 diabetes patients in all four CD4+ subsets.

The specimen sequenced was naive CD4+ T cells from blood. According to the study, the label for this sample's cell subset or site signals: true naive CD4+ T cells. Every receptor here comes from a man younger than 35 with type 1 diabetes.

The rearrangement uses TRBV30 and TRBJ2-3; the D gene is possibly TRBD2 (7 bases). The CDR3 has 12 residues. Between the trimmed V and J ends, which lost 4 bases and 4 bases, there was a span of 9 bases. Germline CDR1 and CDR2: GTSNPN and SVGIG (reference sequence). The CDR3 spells CAWTGGPDTQYF. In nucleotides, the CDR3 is TGTGCCTGGACCGGGGGGCCAGATACGCAGTATTTT.

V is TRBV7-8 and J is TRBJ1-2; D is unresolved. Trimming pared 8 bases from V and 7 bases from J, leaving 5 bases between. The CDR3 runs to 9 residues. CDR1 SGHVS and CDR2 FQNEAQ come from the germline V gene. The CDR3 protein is CASRGGYTF. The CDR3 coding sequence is TGTGCCAGCCGGGGTGGCTACACCTTC.

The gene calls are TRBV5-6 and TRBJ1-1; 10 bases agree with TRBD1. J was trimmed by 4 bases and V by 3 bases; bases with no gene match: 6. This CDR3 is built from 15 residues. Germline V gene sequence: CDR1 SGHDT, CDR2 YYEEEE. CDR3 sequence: CASSSRQGAFTEAFF. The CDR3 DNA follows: TGTGCCAGCAGCTCGCGACAGGGGGCTTTCACTGAAGCTTTCTTT.

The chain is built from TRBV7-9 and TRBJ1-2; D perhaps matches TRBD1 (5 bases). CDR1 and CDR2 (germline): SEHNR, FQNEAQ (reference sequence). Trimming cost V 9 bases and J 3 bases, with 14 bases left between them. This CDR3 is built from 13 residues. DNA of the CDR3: TGTGCCAGTTGGAAGCAGGGTCACTATGGCTACACCTTC. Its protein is CASWKQGHYGYTF.

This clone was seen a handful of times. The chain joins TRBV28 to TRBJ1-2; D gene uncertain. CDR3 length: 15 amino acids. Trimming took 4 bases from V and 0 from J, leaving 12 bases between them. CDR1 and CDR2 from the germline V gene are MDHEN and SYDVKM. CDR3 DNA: TGTGCCAGCAGTTATTTAGGACTTACTAACTATGGCTACACCTTC. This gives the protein CASSYLGLTNYGYTF.

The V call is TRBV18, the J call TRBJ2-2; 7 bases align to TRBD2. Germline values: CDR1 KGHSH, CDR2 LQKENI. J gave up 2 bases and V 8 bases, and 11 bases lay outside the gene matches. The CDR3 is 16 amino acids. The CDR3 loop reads CASPTPGGSNTGELFF. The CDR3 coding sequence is TGTGCCAGCCCTACGCCCGGCGGGAGCAACACCGGGGAGCTGTTTTTT.

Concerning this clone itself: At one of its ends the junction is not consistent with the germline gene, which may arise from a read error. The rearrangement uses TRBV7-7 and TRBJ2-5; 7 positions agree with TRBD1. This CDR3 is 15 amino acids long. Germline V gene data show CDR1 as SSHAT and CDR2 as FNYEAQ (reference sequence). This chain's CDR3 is CASSLEQGQAETQYF. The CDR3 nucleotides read TGTGCTAGCAGCCTAGAACAAGGACAGGCGGAGACCCAGTACTTC.

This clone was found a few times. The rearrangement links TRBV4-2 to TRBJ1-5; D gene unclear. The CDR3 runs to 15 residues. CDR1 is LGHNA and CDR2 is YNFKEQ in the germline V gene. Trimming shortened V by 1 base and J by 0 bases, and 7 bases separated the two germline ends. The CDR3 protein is CASSQGRPSNQPQHF. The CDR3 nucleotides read TGTGCCAGCAGCCAAGGGCGACCTAGCAATCAGCCCCAGCATTTT.

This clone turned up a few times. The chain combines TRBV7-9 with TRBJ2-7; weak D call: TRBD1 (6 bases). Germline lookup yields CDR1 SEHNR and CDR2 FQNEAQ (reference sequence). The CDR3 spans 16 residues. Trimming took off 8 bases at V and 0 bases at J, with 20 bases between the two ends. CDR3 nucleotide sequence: TGTGCCAGCCGCACAGGGCGGATGGGGAGCTCCTACGAGCAGTACTTC. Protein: CASRTGRMGSSYEQYF.

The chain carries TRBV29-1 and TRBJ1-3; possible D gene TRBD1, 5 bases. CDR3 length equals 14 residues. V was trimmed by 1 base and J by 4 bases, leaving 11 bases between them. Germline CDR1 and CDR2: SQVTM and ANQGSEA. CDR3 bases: TGCAGCGTTGAAGGGGGGTTCCGCGGAAACACCATATATTTT. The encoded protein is CSVEGGFRGNTIYF. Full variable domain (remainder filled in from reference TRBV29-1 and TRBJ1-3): SAVISQKPSRDICQRGTSLTIQCQVDSQVTMMFWYRQQPGQSLTLIATANQGSEATYESGFVIDKFPISRPNLTFSTLTVSNMSPEDSSIYLCSVEGGFRGNTIYFGEGSWLTVV.

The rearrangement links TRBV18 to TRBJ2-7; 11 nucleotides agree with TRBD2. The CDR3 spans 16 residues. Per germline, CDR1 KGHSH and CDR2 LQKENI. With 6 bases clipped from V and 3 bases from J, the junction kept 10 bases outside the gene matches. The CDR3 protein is CASSTGAGTSGYEQYF. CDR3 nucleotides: TGTGCCAGCTCTACAGGGGCCGGGACTAGCGGCTACGAGCAGTACTTC.

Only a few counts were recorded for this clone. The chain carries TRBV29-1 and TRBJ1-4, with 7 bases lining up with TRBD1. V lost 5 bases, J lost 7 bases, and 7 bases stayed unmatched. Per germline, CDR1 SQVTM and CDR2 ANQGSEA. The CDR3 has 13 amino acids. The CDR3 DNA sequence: TGCAGCGTTCGACAGGGATCGGGTGAAAAACTGTTTTTT. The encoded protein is CSVRQGSGEKLFF.

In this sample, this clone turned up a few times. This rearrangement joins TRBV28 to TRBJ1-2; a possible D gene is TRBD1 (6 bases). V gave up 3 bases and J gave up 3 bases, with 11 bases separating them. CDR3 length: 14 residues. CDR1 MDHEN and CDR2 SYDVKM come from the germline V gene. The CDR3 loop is CASSFQGFDYGYTF. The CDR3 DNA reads TGTGCCAGCAGTTTTCAGGGGTTTGACTATGGCTACACCTTC.

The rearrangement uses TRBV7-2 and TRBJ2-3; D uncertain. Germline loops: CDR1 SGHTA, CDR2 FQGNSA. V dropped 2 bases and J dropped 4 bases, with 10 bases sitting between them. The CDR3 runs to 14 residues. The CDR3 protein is CASSLSHGADTQYF. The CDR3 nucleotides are TGTGCCAGCAGCTTATCCCACGGAGCAGATACGCAGTATTTT.

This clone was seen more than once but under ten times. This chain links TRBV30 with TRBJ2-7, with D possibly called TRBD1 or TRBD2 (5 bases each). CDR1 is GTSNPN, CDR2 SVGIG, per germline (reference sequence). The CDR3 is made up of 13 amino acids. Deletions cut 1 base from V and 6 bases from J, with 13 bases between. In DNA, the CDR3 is TGTGCCTGGAGTGGGGGCACTAGAACCGAGCAGTACTTC. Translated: CAWSGGTRTEQYF. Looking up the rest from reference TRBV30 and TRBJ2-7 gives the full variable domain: SQTIHQWPATLVQPVGSPLSLECTVEGTSNPNLYWYRQAAGRGLQLLFYSVGIGQISSEVPQNLSASRPQDRQFILSSKKLLLSDSGFYLCAWSGGTRTEQYFGPGTRLTVT.

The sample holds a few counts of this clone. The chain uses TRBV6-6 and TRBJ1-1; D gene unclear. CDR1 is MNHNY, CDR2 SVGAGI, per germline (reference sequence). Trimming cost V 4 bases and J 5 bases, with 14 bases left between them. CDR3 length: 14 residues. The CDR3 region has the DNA TGTGCCAGCAGTTCCCCGGAGAGGTGGACTGAAGCTTTCTTT. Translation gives CASSSPERWTEAFF.

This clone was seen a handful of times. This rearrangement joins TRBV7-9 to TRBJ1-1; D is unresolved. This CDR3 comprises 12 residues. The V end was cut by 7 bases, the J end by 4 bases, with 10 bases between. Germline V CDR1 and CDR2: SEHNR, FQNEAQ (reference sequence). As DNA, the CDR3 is TGTGCCAGCACCTGGGTGGGCACTGAAGCTTTCTTT. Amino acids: CASTWVGTEAFF.

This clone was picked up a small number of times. The CDR3 here is CASSHGTGSGNQPQHF. The CDR3 DNA is TGTGCCAGCTCACACGGGACAGGGAGCGGCAATCAGCCCCAGCATTTT. This chain uses TRBV18 with TRBJ1-5; 9 nucleotides line up with TRBD1. Losses at the gene ends were 4 bases for V and 2 bases for J; bases not matched to a gene: 6. The germline V gene has CDR1 KGHSH and CDR2 LQKENI. The CDR3 loop spans 16 amino acids.

In DNA, the CDR3 is TGTGCCAGCAGTCTTGTGTTGGGCACAGATACGCAGTATTTT. It translates to CASSLVLGTDTQYF. The V call is TRBV27, the J call TRBJ2-3; D call uncertain. V lost 5 bases and J 1 base, leaving 10 bases between the germline ends. The CDR3 is made up of 14 amino acids. Germline V gene data show CDR1 as MNHEY and CDR2 as SMNVEV (reference sequence).

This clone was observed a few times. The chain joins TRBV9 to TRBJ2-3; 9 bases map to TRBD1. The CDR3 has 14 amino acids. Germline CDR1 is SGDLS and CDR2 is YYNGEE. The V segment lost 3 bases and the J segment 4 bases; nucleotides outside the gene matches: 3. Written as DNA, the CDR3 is TGTGCCAGCAGCGGAGGACAGGGGTCAGATACGCAGTATTTT. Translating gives CASSGGQGSDTQYF.